Shown below are 25 T cell receptor beta chains from a single sample sequenced in a study of T-cell reconstitution after alpha-beta-depleted transplantation in children. TCRbeta library construction was performed incorporating unique molecular identifiers. TCRdb analysed the PCR reads with MiXCR anew, one entry per CDR3 protein. The data show hundreds of thousands of distinct CDR3 sequences, 16% seen once. Material: PBMCs from the stem cell graft donor, obtained from the stem cell graft. The receptors originated from a human donor who donated a stem cell graft to a child with acute myeloid leukemia.

This clonotype appeared many times. V gene TRBV6-5 combines with J gene TRBJ1-1; D unresolved. Trimming shortened V by 2 bases and J by 1 base, and 8 bases separated the two germline ends. The CDR3 length is 14 residues. Germline V gene data show CDR1 as MNHEY and CDR2 as SVGAGI. CDR3 protein: CASSYNRGNTEAFF. The CDR3 nucleotides are TGTGCCAGCAGTTACAATCGGGGGAACACTGAAGCTTTCTTT.

This chain joins TRBV7-2 and TRBJ1-2; 9 positions agree with TRBD1. CDR1 and CDR2 (germline): SGHTA, FQGNSA. The CDR3 runs 16 residues. V lost 4 bases, J lost 0 bases, and 6 bases stayed unmatched. The CDR3 bases are TGTGCCAGCAGCTCCACAGGGGGCACCCCTAACTATGGCTACACCTTC. It encodes CASSSTGGTPNYGYTF.

The chain links TRBV6-2 or TRBV6-3 to TRBJ2-7, with D tentatively TRBD1 (6 bases). The CDR3 sequence is 12 residues long. In germline, CDR1 is MNHEY, CDR2 SVGEGT. V was cut by 2 bases and J by 12 bases, with 14 bases left in between. The CDR3 region is CASSYQGQYRYF. The CDR3 DNA follows: TGTGCCAGCAGTTACCAGGGGCAGTATAGGTACTTC.

This clonotype was counted only a few times. The chain couples TRBV15 to TRBJ1-5, with 10 bases identical to TRBD1. The CDR3 length is 14 residues. Per the germline V gene, CDR1 is LNHNV and CDR2 is YYDKDF (reference sequence). Trimming cost V 7 bases and J 4 bases; bases outside gene matches: 4. CDR3 bases: TGTGCCACCACCCCGGGACAGGGGAATCAGCCCCAGCATTTT. As protein: CATTPGQGNQPQHF.

CDR3 DNA: TGCGCCAGCAGCTTGGCCGGCCGACAGACCAACACCGGGGAGCTGTTTTTT. Its translation is CASSLAGRQTNTGELFF. This chain joins TRBV5-1 and TRBJ2-2; tentatively, D is TRBD1 (5 bases). Germline-derived CDR1 and CDR2 are SGHRS and YFSETQ. The CDR3 runs 17 residues. Trimming took off 0 bases at V and 2 bases at J, with 14 bases between the two ends. Drawing the rest from reference TRBV5-1 and TRBJ2-2, the complete variable domain is KAGVTQTPRYLIKTRGQQVTLSCSPISGHRSVSWYQQTPGQGLQFLFEYFSETQRNKGNFPGRFSGRQFSNSRSEMNVSTLELGDSALYLCASSLAGRQTNTGELFFGEGSRLTVL.

J is TRBJ1-2 and V is TRBV7-9; 11 nucleotides match TRBD1. The CDR3 has 16 amino acids. V gave up 0 bases and J gave up 6 bases; unmatched junction bases: 6. The germline V gene encodes CDR1 SEHNR and CDR2 FQNEAQ (reference sequence). Here the CDR3 DNA reads TGTGCCAGCAGCTTAGCGCGCGGACAGGGGGCCGATGGCTACACCTTC. This sequence encodes CASSLARGQGADGYTF.

The chain is built from TRBV4-2 and TRBJ1-2, with D hard to call. This CDR3 is 15 amino acids long. Germline-derived CDR1 and CDR2 are LGHNA and YNFKEQ. V was cut by 0 bases and J by 0 bases, with 8 bases left in between. This CDR3 is CASSQDGESNYGYTF. The CDR3 DNA sequence: TGTGCCAGCAGCCAAGACGGGGAATCTAACTATGGCTACACCTTC.

This clonotype appeared many times. V and J are TRBV7-2 and TRBJ2-7; D not resolved. This CDR3 is 13 amino acids long. Per the germline V gene, CDR1 is SGHTA and CDR2 is FQGNSA. V dropped 2 bases and J dropped 3 bases, with 8 bases sitting between them. As DNA, the CDR3 is TGTGCCAGCAGCTTAAATAGAGGCTACGAGCAGTACGTC. Translating gives CASSLNRGYEQYV.

This clonotype was picked up a small number of times. The chain is built from TRBV5-6 and TRBJ1-5; D is unresolved. The CDR3 has 16 amino acids. The germline V and J ends were trimmed by 0 bases and 2 bases, with 12 bases remaining between them. CDR1 and CDR2 (germline): SGHDT, YYEEEE. CDR3 sequence reads: CASSLGVLQGNQPQHF. CDR3 nucleotides: TGTGCCAGCAGCTTGGGAGTCCTCCAGGGCAATCAGCCCCAGCATTTT. The whole variable domain, remainder taken from reference TRBV5-6 and TRBJ1-5, is DAGVTQSPTHLIKTRGQQVTLRCSPKSGHDTVSWYQQALGQGPQFIFQYYEEEERQRGNFPDRFSGHQFPNYSSELNVNALLLGDSALYLCASSLGVLQGNQPQHFGDGTRLSIL.

This clonotype was counted ten times or more. The rearrangement joins TRBV15 to TRBJ2-5, with 8 bases matching TRBD1. The CDR3 covers 16 residues. J was trimmed by 4 bases and V by 1 base; bases with no gene match: 8. Germline CDR1 and CDR2: LNHNV and YYDKDF (reference sequence). DNA of the CDR3: TGTGCCACCAGCAGAGGAGGGCAGGGGGCACGAGAGACCCAGTACTTC. Translated, it gives CATSRGGQGARETQYF.

This clonotype was seen repeatedly, ten times or more. The chain combines TRBV4-2 with TRBJ2-7; D is possibly TRBD1 (5 bases). Per germline, CDR1 LGHNA and CDR2 YNFKEQ. The CDR3 has 15 amino acids. V lost 1 base to trimming and J lost 3 bases, with 13 bases between them. The DNA for the CDR3 is TGTGCCAGCAGCCAAGGATTAACAGGATACTACGAGCAGTACTTC. Translation: CASSQGLTGYYEQYF.

This clonotype was seen ten or more times. The chain uses TRBV27 and TRBJ2-1, with D tentatively TRBD2 (5 bases). The CDR3 totals 14 residues. Germline loops: CDR1 MNHEY, CDR2 SMNVEV (reference sequence). Between the trimmed V and J ends, which lost 3 bases and 3 bases, there was a span of 9 bases. DNA for the CDR3: TGTGCCAGCAGTTTCTTCGGACTCTACAATGAGCAGTTCTTC. Translating gives CASSFFGLYNEQFF.

The chain couples TRBV7-9 to TRBJ2-7, with D tentatively TRBD2 (5 bases). The CDR3 has 12 residues. V lost 3 bases to trimming and J lost 6 bases, with 9 bases between them. Germline V gene lookup returns CDR1 SEHNR and CDR2 FQNEAQ (reference sequence). The CDR3 protein is CASSLAGGEQYV. The CDR3 coding sequence is TGTGCCAGCAGCTTGGCAGGAGGCGAGCAGTACGTC.

This clonotype showed up just a few times. The chain uses TRBV6-5 and TRBJ2-1; 10 bases map to TRBD2. In germline, CDR1 is MNHEY, CDR2 SVGAGI. The CDR3 has 17 residues. The V gene end was trimmed by 2 bases and the J gene end by 6 bases; junction bases not matched to a gene: 10. CDR3 DNA sequence: TGTGCCAGCAGTTACGGTTTTTGGAGCGGGGGGGGCAATGAGCAGTTCTTC. Amino acids: CASSYGFWSGGGNEQFF.

The sample holds many counts of this clonotype. The chain couples TRBV5-1 to TRBJ2-7; D is possibly TRBD1 (5 bases). V was pared by 0 bases and J by 3 bases, with 10 bases between. The CDR3 sequence is 14 residues long. CDR1 and CDR2 from the germline V gene are SGHRS and YFSETQ. The CDR3 loop reads CASSLVGHLYEQYF. The CDR3 DNA reads as TGCGCCAGCAGCTTGGTCGGACACCTCTACGAGCAGTACTTC.

This clonotype was seen more than once but under ten times. This chain joins TRBV15 and TRBJ1-4; D unresolved. V lost 4 bases and J lost 7, with 22 bases in between. The V gene's germline CDR1 is LNHNV and CDR2 YYDKDF (reference sequence). This CDR3 has 17 residues. CDR3 DNA: TGTGCCACCAGCACAACTCCGGGGAGACGATCGGGTGAAAAACTGTTTTTT. Translating gives CATSTTPGRRSGEKLFF.

In this sample, this clonotype turned up many times. The CDR3 DNA sequence: TGTGCCATCAGTGCCCACGGTCTGGGAAACAATGAGCAGTTCTTC. It yields the protein CAISAHGLGNNEQFF. The chain links TRBV10-3 to TRBJ2-1; D is unresolved. The CDR3 sequence is 15 residues long. Germline values: CDR1 ENHRY, CDR2 SYGVKD. Trimming took 4 bases from V and 5 from J, leaving 15 bases between them.

This chain links TRBV7-6 with TRBJ2-2, with 15 bases aligning to TRBD2. This CDR3 is built from 22 residues. The V segment lost 2 bases and the J segment 1 base; nucleotides outside the gene matches: 14. Germline V lookup: CDR1 SGHVS, CDR2 FNYEAQ. In DNA, the CDR3 is TGTGCCAGCAGCTTAAGGACTAGCGGGGGGGCCGGAACTCTATTGAACACCGGGGAGCTGTTTTTT. Translation: CASSLRTSGGAGTLLNTGELFF.

J is TRBJ1-3 and V is TRBV21-1. TRBV21-1 is a known pseudogene. The CDR3 length is 13 residues. CDR3 region: CAGLTNSGNTIYF. In DNA, the CDR3 is TGTGCCGGCTTGACCAACTCTGGAAACACCATATATTTT.

The chain employs TRBV6-5 and TRBJ1-6; perhaps TRBD1 as D (5 bases). The CDR3 spans 18 residues. Germline CDR1 reads MNHEY; CDR2 reads SVGAGI. Trimming took 0 bases from V and 2 from J, leaving 14 bases between them. This CDR3 reads CASSYSGRGMTYNSPLHF. The CDR3 coding sequence is TGTGCCAGCAGTTACTCGGGGCGGGGAATGACCTATAATTCACCCCTCCACTTT.

The chain is built from TRBV25-1 and TRBJ2-5, with 10 bases matching TRBD2. This CDR3 has 17 amino acids. The germline V gene encodes CDR1 MGHDK and CDR2 SYGVNS. Unmatched junction bases numbered 14, after V lost 5 bases and J lost 5 bases. CDR3 DNA: TGTGCCAGCAGTCACGGGGGGCTAGCGGGGGCTGGGGAGACCCAGTACTTC. Its translation: CASSHGGLAGAGETQYF.

This clonotype was seen repeatedly, ten times or more. The rearrangement joins TRBV20-1 to TRBJ1-2; D perhaps matches TRBD1 (5 bases). This CDR3 comprises 14 residues. The V gene's germline CDR1 is DFQATT and CDR2 SNEGSKA (reference sequence). The V end lost 5 bases, the J end lost 3 bases, and 16 bases lay between the germline ends. The CDR3 loop is CSAPTRAGDYGYTF. In nucleotides, the CDR3 is TGCAGTGCTCCTACCCGGGCGGGGGACTATGGCTACACCTTC.

The V call is TRBV7-8, the J call TRBJ2-4; no reliable D call. Deletions cut 1 base from V and 2 bases from J, with 3 bases between. Germline CDR1 reads SGHVS; CDR2 reads FQNEAQ. The CDR3 has 13 residues. CDR3 nucleotides: TGTGCCAGCAGCTTAGGTCCCAAAAACATTCAGTACTTC. Translation gives CASSLGPKNIQYF.

V gene TRBV6-4 combines with J gene TRBJ1-2, with TRBD1 identical over 9 bases. CDR3 length equals 14 residues. The junction had 3 bases not matched to a gene; V was cut back by 5 bases and J by 2 bases. CDR1 MRHNA and CDR2 SNTAGT come from the germline V gene. The CDR3 nucleotides are TGTGCCAGCAGTACCGGGACAGGGAACTATGGCTACACCTTC. It translates to CASSTGTGNYGYTF.

This chain connects TRBV5-1 to TRBJ2-3, with TRBD2 matching 8 bases. This CDR3 contains 16 residues. CDR1 and CDR2 from the germline V gene are SGHRS and YFSETQ. Trimming cost V 5 bases and J 0 bases; bases outside gene matches: 8. The CDR3 DNA is TGCGCCAGCAGTCCCGGTAGCGGGACTAGCACAGATACGCAGTATTTT. It yields the protein CASSPGSGTSTDTQYF. The complete variable domain, with remaining parts taken from reference TRBV5-1 and TRBJ2-3, reads KAGVTQTPRYLIKTRGQQVTLSCSPISGHRSVSWYQQTPGQGLQFLFEYFSETQRNKGNFPGRFSGRQFSNSRSEMNVSTLELGDSALYLCASSPGSGTSTDTQYFGPGTRLTVL.